The entry below describes one T cell receptor beta chain. The data originate from a study of blood T cell repertoires in COVID-19. Study summary: The study drew acute and convalescent COVID-19 samples from the United States, Italy and Spain. In each case, the material was cDNA or gDNA derived from T cells, B-cell-depleted T cells, or PBMCs.

Original analysis: Using reference gene primer amplification, nucleated cell counts were estimated. Using immunoSEQ multiplex PCR, the repertoire was profiled, and TCRdb retains in-frame clones only, with some absent. Clone size and the V and J calls come from that table; the DNA yielded D and trimming. The sample includes over 150,000 clones, 87% of them seen just once. CDR1 is MNHNS and CDR2 is SASEGT in the germline V gene. The CDR3 runs 16 residues. V lost 0 bases, J lost 2 bases, and 6 bases stayed unmatched. The sequence came from a woman in her sixties or seventies who had recovered from COVID-19. The chain employs TRBV6-1 and TRBJ2-7; 8 bases are a match to TRBD1. Specimen: peripheral blood. As DNA, the CDR3 is TGTGCCAGCAGTGAAGCCCAGGGGGCGAGGGCCTACGAGCAGTACTTC. Protein product: CASSEAQGARAYEQYF.